This TCR beta chain was found in a study of blood T cells in healthy people across ages. Study findings and constraints: Per-million-T-cell TCR beta diversity fell roughly linearly with age.

Then a second PCR, running about 7 to 11 cycles, was carried out with a sample-barcoded 5' primer and a J-beta primer mix. From the 5' RACE reads, TCRdb called clonotypes with MiXCR, one entry per CDR3 protein. The repertoire includes about 1.7 million distinct CDR3 sequences, 28% of them detected once, and about 7.7% sits in the top ten. This CDR3 spans 12 amino acids. V was cut by 3 bases and J by 9 bases, with 9 bases left in between. Germline CDR1 is SGHAT and CDR2 is FQNNGV. This clonotype has a handful of counts. Its antigen is unidentified. The sequenced material came from blood. The rearrangement links TRBV11-2 to TRBJ2-1, with a weak D call TRBD1 (5 bases). The source is a woman in her twenties or thirties in good health. DNA for the CDR3: TGTGCCAGCAGCTTCGCTCAGGGTGAGCAGTTCTTC. Its translation is CASSFAQGEQFF.